The 20 T cell receptor beta chains reported below all come from one sample, sequenced in a study of cytomegalovirus exposure and HLA in healthy donors. The study ran its PCR with 60 Vbeta and 13 Jbeta primers. Measured with immunoSEQ multiplex PCR; TCRdb has only the in-frame clones, and not every one. The sample has 50,000 to 60,000 clones, 60% to 80% seen once. The sequenced sample consisted of PBMCs. These receptors were obtained from a woman aged 40 to 50 in good health and CMV-seropositive.

For the CDR3, the DNA is TGCAGCGTCTGCGGGACAGCAACTAATGAAAAACTGTTTTTT. Translation gives CSVCGTATNEKLFF. V gene TRBV29-1 combines with J gene TRBJ1-4; TRBD1 matches 7 bases. The V and J ends lost 6 bases and 0 bases, in that order; junction bases with no gene match: 4. The CDR3 length is 14 residues. Germline lookup yields CDR1 SQVTM and CDR2 ANQGSEA.

V and J are TRBV7-3 and TRBJ1-3; D remains unclear. The CDR3 has 13 amino acids. V gave up 8 bases and J gave up 0 bases, with 8 bases separating them. Germline V gene lookup returns CDR1 SGHTA and CDR2 FQGTGA. The CDR3 loop is CASGESSGNTIYF. CDR3 sequence (DNA): TGTGCCAGCGGGGAGAGCTCTGGAAACACCATATATTTT.

This clone showed up just once. This chain links TRBV30 with TRBJ2-1, with D tentatively TRBD2 (7 bases). Germline CDR1 and CDR2: GTSNPN and SVGIG (reference sequence). The CDR3 has 14 residues. V lost 8 bases and J 7 bases, leaving 21 bases between the germline ends. DNA for the CDR3: TGTGCCGGAACATCGGGGGGCAAAAGAAATGAGCAGTTCTTC. Translated, it gives CAGTSGGKRNEQFF.

The chain is built from TRBV11-3 and TRBJ2-7, with D possibly TRBD1 on 6 matching bases. Looked up from germline, CDR1 is SGHNT and CDR2 is YENEEA. There are 14 residues in the CDR3. V lost 5 bases and J 3 bases, leaving 14 bases between the germline ends. The CDR3 loop is CASSPYRQDYEQYF. The CDR3 nucleotides are TGTGCCAGCAGCCCTTATAGACAGGACTACGAGCAGTACTTC. Full variable domain (rest looked up from reference TRBV11-3 and TRBJ2-7): EAGVVQSPRYKIIEKKQPVAFWCNPISGHNTLYWYLQNLGQGPELLIRYENEEAVDDSQLPKDRFSAERLKGVDSTLKIQPAELGDSAVYLCASSPYRQDYEQYFGPGTRLTVT.

V usage is TRBV6-1 and J usage is TRBJ2-2; 11 bases agree with TRBD1. The CDR3 totals 16 residues. Germline trimming cut 4 bases from V and 7 bases from J; bases unmatched to any gene: 8. From germline, CDR1 is MNHNS and CDR2 SASEGT. CDR3 protein: CASSVTGTGGNGELFF. CDR3 nucleotides: TGTGCCAGCAGTGTCACCGGGACAGGGGGGAACGGGGAGCTGTTTTTT.

This chain links TRBV7-2 with TRBJ2-1, with 7 bases lining up with TRBD2. Trimming cost V 7 bases and J 0 bases; bases outside gene matches: 9. The CDR3 sequence is 16 residues long. The V gene's germline CDR1 is SGHTA and CDR2 FQGNSA. The CDR3 reads CASTPAASGSYNEQFF. The CDR3, as DNA: TGTGCCAGCACCCCTGCGGCTAGCGGCTCCTACAATGAGCAGTTCTTC.

The chain is built from TRBV6-1 and TRBJ2-1; tentatively, D is TRBD2 (5 bases). V dropped 5 bases and J dropped 3 bases, with 14 bases sitting between them. CDR3 length: 15 residues. Germline CDR1 reads MNHNS; CDR2 reads SASEGT. Here the CDR3 reads CASSPNPGFYNEQFF. CDR3 DNA: TGTGCCAGCAGTCCCAACCCGGGGTTCTACAATGAGCAGTTCTTC.

The chain is built from TRBV4-2 and TRBJ2-7, with 9 bases aligning to TRBD1. Unmatched junction bases numbered 7, after V lost 1 base and J lost 3 bases. The V gene's germline CDR1 is LGHNA and CDR2 YNFKEQ. This CDR3 region has 16 residues. Here the CDR3 reads CASSQAGDRDFYEQYF. CDR3 nucleotides: TGTGCCAGCAGCCAAGCGGGGGACAGGGACTTCTACGAGCAGTACTTC.

The chain recombines TRBV7-6 with TRBJ2-7; 8 bases are a match to TRBD1. Losses at the gene ends were 3 bases for V and 5 bases for J; bases not matched to a gene: 9. The germline gives CDR1 SGHVS, CDR2 FNYEAQ. The CDR3 covers 15 residues. The CDR3, as DNA: TGTGCCAGCAGCTTGGGCCAGGGGGCTCGCGACGAGCAGTACTTC. Translated, it gives CASSLGQGARDEQYF.

The chain links TRBV15 to TRBJ2-1; D is unresolved. V gave up 0 bases and J gave up 10 bases, with 13 bases separating them. The germline gives CDR1 LNHNV, CDR2 YYDKDF (reference sequence). CDR3 length: 14 amino acids. This CDR3 reads CATSRDLGGEEQFF. The CDR3 nucleotides are TGTGCCACCAGCAGAGATCTCGGTGGAGAGGAGCAGTTCTTC. Complete variable domain (other parts from reference TRBV15 and TRBJ2-1): DAMVIQNPRYQVTQFGKPVTLSCSQTLNHNVMYWYQQKSSQAPKLLFHYYDKDFNNEADTPDNFQSRRPNTSFCFLDIRSPGLGDTAMYLCATSRDLGGEEQFFGPGTRLTVL.

The chain uses TRBV30 and TRBJ2-7; a possible D gene is TRBD2 (5 bases). The V gene's germline CDR1 is GTSNPN and CDR2 SVGIG (reference sequence). The CDR3 is 11 residues long. V was pared by 4 bases and J by 3 bases, with 7 bases between. The CDR3 spells CAWIRGYEQYF. The CDR3 DNA reads TGTGCCTGGATCCGGGGCTACGAGCAGTACTTC.

The chain recombines TRBV2 with TRBJ2-2, with TRBD1 as a possible D gene (8 bases). Germline lookup yields CDR1 SNHLY and CDR2 FYNNEI. Trimming removed 10 bases from V and 0 bases from J, with 15 bases in between. The length of the CDR3 is 15 residues. The chain's CDR3 is CATRAGQANTGELFF. The CDR3 nucleotides read TGTGCCACTAGAGCGGGACAGGCGAACACCGGGGAGCTGTTTTTT.

The V call is TRBV5-1, the J call TRBJ2-3; 7 bases map to TRBD1. Trimming took 3 bases from V and 7 from J; bases not matched to a gene: 14. The CDR3 runs to 16 residues. The germline V gene has CDR1 SGHRS and CDR2 YFSETQ. The CDR3 DNA reads TGCGCCAGCAGCTCCGCCACAGGGGATCCTCACTATACGCAGTATTTT. Protein: CASSSATGDPHYTQYF.

The V gene is TRBV11-1, the J gene TRBJ1-5, with TRBD1 matching 11 bases. The CDR3 loop spans 19 amino acids. Germline CDR1 is SGHAT and CDR2 is FQDESV (reference sequence). J gave up 0 bases and V 3 bases, and 10 bases lay outside the gene matches. The chain's CDR3 is CASSFPGTGGLLSNQPQHF. CDR3 nucleotides: TGTGCCAGCAGCTTCCCCGGGACAGGGGGTCTCCTTAGCAATCAGCCCCAGCATTTT. Variable domain in full (rest from reference TRBV11-1 and TRBJ1-5): EAEVAQSPRYKITEKSQAVAFWCDPISGHATLYWYRQILGQGPELLVQFQDESVVDDSQLPKDRFSAERLKGVDSTLKIQPAELGDSAMYLCASSFPGTGGLLSNQPQHFGDGTRLSIL.

This chain uses TRBV7-2 with TRBJ2-3, with 11 bases lining up with TRBD2. CDR1 is SGHTA, CDR2 FQGNSA, per germline. After removal of 4 bases from V and 2 bases from J, the junction contained 5 bases not matched to a gene. The CDR3 covers 16 residues. The CDR3 coding sequence is TGTGCCAGCAGCTCCCTAGCGGGGGGTCCCACAGATACGCAGTATTTT. Its translation is CASSSLAGGPTDTQYF.

The gene calls are TRBV11-3 and TRBJ2-7; no reliable D call. CDR1 and CDR2 (germline): SGHNT, YENEEA. Trimming took 2 bases from V and 6 from J, leaving 11 bases between them. The length of the CDR3 is 13 residues. The CDR3: CASSLTVSGEQYF. The CDR3 nucleotides are TGTGCCAGCAGCTTAACGGTCTCTGGCGAGCAGTACTTC.

This sequence joins TRBV19 and TRBJ2-7, with 7 bases matching TRBD1. The trim removed 3 bases at V and 4 bases at J, leaving 9 bases unmatched. This CDR3 spans 15 amino acids. Germline V lookup: CDR1 LNHDA, CDR2 SQIVND (reference sequence). The DNA for the CDR3 is TGTGCCAGTAGTATCCAAAGAGGGGGCCAATACGAGCAGTACTTC. Translating gives CASSIQRGGQYEQYF.

By its share, this clone is medium-sized. J is TRBJ1-2 and V is TRBV5-4; 10 bases agree with TRBD1. With 4 bases clipped from V and 4 bases from J, the junction kept 1 base outside the gene matches. The CDR3 loop spans 13 amino acids. CDR1 is SGHNT, CDR2 YYREEE, per germline (reference sequence). CDR3 loop: CASSGTGVYGYTF. In DNA, the CDR3 is TGTGCCAGCAGCGGGACAGGGGTCTATGGCTACACCTTC.

This CDR3 reads CASSLIQGPGSNQPQHF. DNA of the CDR3: TGTGCCAGCAGCCTTATCCAGGGTCCAGGATCGAATCAGCCCCAGCATTTT. The chain uses TRBV2 and TRBJ1-5; maybe TRBD1 (5 bases). Germline V CDR1 and CDR2: SNHLY, FYNNEI. With 6 bases removed from V and 4 bases from J, the gap between germline ends came to 22 bases. The CDR3 is 17 residues long.

This clone turned up a few times. V usage is TRBV11-2 and J usage is TRBJ2-5; D remains ambiguous. The germline V gene has CDR1 SGHAT and CDR2 FQNNGV. The CDR3 runs to 13 residues. V lost 0 bases and J 5 bases, leaving 7 bases between the germline ends. The CDR3 nucleotides read TGTGCCAGCAGCTTAGAATACGGGGAGACCCAGTACTTC. Residues: CASSLEYGETQYF. Full variable domain (remainder filled in from reference TRBV11-2 and TRBJ2-5): EAGVAQSPRYKIIEKRQSVAFWCNPISGHATLYWYQQILGQGPKLLIQFQNNGVVDDSQLPKDRFSAERLKGVDSTLKIQPAKLEDSAVYLCASSLEYGETQYFGPGTRLLVL.